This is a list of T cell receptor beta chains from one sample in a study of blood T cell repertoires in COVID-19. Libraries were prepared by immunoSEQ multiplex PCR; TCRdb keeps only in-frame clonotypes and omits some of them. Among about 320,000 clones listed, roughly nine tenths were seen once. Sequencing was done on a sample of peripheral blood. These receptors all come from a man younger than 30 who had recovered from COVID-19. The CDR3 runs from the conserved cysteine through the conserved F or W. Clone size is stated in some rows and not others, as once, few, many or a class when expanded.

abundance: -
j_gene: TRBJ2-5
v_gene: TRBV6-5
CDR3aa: CASSDLIRVKTQYF

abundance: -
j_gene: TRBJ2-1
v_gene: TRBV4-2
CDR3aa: CASSQERLAGYNEQFF

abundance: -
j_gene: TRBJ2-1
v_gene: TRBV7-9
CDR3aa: CASSSSSGRVEFF

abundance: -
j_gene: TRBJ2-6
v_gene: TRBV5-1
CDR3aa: CASSLRDTLSGANVLTF

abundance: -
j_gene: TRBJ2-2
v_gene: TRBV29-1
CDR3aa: CSVKIQGWRANTGELFF

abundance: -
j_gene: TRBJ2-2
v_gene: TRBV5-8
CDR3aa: CASSLGAGSNTGELFF

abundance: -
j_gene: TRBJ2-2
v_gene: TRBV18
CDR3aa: CASSPTRETTGELFF

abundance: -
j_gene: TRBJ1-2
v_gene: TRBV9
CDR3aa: CASSLQGSAGYTF

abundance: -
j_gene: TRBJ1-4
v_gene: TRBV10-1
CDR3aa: CASPLRVTNEKLFF

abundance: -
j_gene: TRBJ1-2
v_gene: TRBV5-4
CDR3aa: CASSLGQRENGYTF

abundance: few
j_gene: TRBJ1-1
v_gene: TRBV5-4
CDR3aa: CASSLESRGGTEAFF

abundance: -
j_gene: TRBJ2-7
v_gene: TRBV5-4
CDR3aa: CASSLGAGEYEQYF

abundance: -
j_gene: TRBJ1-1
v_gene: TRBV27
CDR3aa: CASKTGLANTEAFF

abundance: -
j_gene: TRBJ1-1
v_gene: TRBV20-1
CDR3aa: CSATDRAEAFF

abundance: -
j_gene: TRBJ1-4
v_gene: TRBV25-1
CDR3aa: CASSVRAGADNEKLFF

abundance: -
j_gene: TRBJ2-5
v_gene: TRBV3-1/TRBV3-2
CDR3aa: CASVSEGGQETQYF

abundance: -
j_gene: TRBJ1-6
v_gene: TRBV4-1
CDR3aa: CASSQSGGAYNSPLHF

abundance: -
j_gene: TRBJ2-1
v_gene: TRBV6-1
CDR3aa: CASSERSWDRGRNEQFF

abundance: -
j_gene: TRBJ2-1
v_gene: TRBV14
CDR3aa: CASSQNSVDEQFF

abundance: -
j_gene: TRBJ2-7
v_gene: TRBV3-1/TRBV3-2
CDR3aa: CASSTTSRYEQYF

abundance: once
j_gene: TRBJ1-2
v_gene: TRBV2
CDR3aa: CASSELPNYGYTF

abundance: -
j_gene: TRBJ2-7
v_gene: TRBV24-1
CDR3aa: CATSDPDQRERLAYEQYF

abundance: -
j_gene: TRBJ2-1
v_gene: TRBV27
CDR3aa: CASSLYSLGTGRPLDNEQFF

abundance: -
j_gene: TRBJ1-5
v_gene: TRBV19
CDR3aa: CATKDKPDQPQHF

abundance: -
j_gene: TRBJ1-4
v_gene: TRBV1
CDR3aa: CTSSSKCNPREKLFF

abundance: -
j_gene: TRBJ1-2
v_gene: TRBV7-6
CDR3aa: CASSIVPGQGSGESNYGYTF

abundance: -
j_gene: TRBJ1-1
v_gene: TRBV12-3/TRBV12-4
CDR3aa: CASSFRAGSKAFF

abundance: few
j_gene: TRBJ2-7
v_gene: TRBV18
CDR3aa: CASSPMGQGDNEQYF

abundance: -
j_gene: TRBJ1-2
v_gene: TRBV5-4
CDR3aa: CASSLQGFYGYTF

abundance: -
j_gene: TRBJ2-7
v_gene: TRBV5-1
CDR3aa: CASSSRQGGTSGSYEQYF

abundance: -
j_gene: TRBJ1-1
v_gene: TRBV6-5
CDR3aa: CASRSLGDTEAFF

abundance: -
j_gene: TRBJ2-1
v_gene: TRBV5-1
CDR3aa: CASSLKGNEQFF

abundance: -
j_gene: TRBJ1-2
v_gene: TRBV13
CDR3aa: CASSSGPGGDGYTF

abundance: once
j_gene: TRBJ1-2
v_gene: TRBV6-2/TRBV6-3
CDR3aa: CASSYKTVGYGYTF

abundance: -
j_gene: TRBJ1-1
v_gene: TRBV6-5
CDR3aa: CASSYEGPTGGTEAFF

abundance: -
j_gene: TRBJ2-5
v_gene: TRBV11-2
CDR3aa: CASSSTGGHYETQYF

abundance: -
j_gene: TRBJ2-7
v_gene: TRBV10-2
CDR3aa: CASYFQGSEQYF

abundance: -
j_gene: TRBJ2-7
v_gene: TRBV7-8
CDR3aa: CASSLAASGYEQYF

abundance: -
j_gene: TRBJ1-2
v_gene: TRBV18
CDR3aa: CASSGQGDGYTF

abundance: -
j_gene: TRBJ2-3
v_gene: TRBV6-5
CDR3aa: CASSYSKVRDTQYF

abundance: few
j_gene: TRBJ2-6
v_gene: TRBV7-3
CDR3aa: CASSPTRAGANVLTF

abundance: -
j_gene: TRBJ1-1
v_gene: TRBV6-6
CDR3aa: CASSLGGRETEAFF

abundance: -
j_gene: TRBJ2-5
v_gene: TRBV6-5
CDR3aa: CASRAGVGAQETQYF

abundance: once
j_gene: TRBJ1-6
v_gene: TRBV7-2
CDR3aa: CASKHTRDTLPLHF

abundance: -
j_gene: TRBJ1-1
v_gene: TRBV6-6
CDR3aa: CAALLQGTGIVEAFF

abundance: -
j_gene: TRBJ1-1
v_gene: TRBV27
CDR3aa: CASRTGLNTEAFF